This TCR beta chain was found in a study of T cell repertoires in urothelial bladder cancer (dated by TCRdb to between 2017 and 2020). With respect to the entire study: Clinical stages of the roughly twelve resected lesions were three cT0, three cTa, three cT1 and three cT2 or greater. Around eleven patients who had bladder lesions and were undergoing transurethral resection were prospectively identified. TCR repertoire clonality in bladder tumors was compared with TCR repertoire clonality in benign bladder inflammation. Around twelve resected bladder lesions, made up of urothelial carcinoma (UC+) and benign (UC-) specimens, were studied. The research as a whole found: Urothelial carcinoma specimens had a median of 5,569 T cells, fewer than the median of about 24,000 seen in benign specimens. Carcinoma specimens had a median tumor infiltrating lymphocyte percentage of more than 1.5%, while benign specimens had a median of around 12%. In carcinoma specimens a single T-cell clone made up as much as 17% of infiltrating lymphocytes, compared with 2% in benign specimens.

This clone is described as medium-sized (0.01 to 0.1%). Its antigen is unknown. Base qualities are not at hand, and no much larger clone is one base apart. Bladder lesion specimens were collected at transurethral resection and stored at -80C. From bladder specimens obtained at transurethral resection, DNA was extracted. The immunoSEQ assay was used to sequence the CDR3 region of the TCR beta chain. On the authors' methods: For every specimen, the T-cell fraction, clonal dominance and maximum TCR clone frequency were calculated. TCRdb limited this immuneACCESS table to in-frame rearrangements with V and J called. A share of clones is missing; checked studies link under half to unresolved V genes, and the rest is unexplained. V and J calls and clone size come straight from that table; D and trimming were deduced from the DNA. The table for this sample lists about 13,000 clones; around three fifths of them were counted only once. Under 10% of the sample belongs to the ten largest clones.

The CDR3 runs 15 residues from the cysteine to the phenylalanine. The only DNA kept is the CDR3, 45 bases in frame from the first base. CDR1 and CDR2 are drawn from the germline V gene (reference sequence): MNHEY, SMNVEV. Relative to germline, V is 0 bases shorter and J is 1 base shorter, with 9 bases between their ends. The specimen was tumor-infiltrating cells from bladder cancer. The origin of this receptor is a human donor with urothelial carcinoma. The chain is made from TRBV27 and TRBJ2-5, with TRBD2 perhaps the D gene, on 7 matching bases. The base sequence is TGTGCCAGCAGTTTATCGGGGGGGCCCCAAGAGACCCAGTACTTC. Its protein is CASSLSGGPQETQYF.